The clone carrying this T cell receptor (beta chain) was found many times. The data were taken from a study of Graves' ophthalmopathy and Graves' hyperthyroidism. About the research overall: Untreated patients at initial diagnosis provided peripheral blood.

The authors amplified TCR beta CDR3 regions from RNA transcripts. Second-round multiplex PCR came after a first-round RT-PCR that employed HTBI primers. Using its own MiXCR run on the multiplex PCR reads, TCRdb lists one record per CDR3 protein. The table has 200,000 to 250,000 distinct CDR3 sequences, roughly a fifth seen once; the top ten hold under 55%. CAS ≥3, NOSPECS ≥4, moderate-to-severe activity and duration under 3 months marked donors with ophthalmopathy. About 10 ml of fresh blood yielded the PBMCs by density gradient. Trimming cost V 4 bases and J 6 bases, with 13 bases left between them. This CDR3 has 13 residues. Per the germline V gene, CDR1 is SGHDT and CDR2 is YYEEEE.

J is TRBJ1-1 and V is TRBV5-6; TRBD1 might be the D (6 bases). Material: peripheral blood. The TCR comes from a woman between 50 and 59 years old with Graves' ophthalmopathy. Here the CDR3 reads CASSGGGGAEAFF. The CDR3 bases are TGTGCCAGCAGCGGCGGAGGGGGAGCTGAAGCTTTCTTT.